This T cell receptor beta chain was profiled in a study of T cell responses to AZD1222 COVID-19 vaccine. The germline V gene has CDR1 SEHNR and CDR2 FQNEAQ (reference sequence). The CDR3 length is 14 residues. Trimming stripped 7 bases from V and 5 bases from J, with 18 bases between. Assay: immunoSEQ multiplex PCR; the TCRdb copy retains only in-frame clones and omits some. The table lists 100,000 to 120,000 clones, about 85% of them singletons. Sequenced material: peripheral blood, taken on day 0 of AZD1222 vaccination. The chain uses TRBV7-9 and TRBJ2-7; D not certain. The TCR comes from an adult in good health. The CDR3 sequence: CASIKDTYGHEQYF. CDR3 nucleotide sequence: TGTGCCAGCATTAAAGACACTTACGGCCACGAGCAGTACTTC.